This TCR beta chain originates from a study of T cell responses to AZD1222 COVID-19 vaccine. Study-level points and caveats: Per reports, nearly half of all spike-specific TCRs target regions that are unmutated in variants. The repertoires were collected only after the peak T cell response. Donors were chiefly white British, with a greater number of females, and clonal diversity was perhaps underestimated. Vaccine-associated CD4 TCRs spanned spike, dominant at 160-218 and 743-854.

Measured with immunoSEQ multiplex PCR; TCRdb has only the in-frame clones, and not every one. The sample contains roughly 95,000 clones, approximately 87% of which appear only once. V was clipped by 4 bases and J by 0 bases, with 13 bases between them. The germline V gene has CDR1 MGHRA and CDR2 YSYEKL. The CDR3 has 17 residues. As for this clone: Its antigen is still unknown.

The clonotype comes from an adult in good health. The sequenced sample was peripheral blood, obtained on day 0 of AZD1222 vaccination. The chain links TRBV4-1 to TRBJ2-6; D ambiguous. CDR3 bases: TGCGCCAGCAGCCTCAGAGACGGGCGCTCTGGGGCCAACGTCCTGACTTTC. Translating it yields CASSLRDGRSGANVLTF.